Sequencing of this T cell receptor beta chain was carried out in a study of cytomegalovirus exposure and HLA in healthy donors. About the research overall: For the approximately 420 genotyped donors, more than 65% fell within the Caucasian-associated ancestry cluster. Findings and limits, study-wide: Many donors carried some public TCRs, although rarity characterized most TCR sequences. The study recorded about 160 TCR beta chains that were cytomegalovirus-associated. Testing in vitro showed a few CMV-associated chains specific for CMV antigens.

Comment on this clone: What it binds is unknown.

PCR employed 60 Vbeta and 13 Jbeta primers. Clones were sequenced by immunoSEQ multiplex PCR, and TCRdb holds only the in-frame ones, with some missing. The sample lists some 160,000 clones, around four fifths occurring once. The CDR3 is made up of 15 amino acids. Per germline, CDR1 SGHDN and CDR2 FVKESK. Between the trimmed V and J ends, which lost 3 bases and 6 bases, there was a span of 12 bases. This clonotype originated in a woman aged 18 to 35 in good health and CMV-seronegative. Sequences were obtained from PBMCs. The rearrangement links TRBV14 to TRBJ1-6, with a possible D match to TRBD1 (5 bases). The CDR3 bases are TGTGCCAGCAGCCAGGTAACAGGAGTTAATTCACCCCTCCACTTT. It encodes CASSQVTGVNSPLHF.